This passage covers 15 T cell receptor beta chains from one sample sequenced in a study of T cells in localized non-small cell lung cancer. TCRdb's table, derived via immunoSEQ multiplex PCR, lists solely in-frame clones and lacks some. The sample includes 10,000 to 15,000 clones, around 83% of them seen just once. The source was peripheral blood, collected before any cancer treatment. Receptors originate from a male donor aged 60 or over with stage III lung adenocarcinoma.

The chain recombines TRBV10-3 with TRBJ1-1; TRBD1 is a possible D gene (5 bases). The CDR3 covers 14 residues. CDR1 and CDR2 from the germline V gene are ENHRY and SYGVKD. The V and J ends lost 4 bases and 4 bases respectively, with 13 bases between them. CDR3 coding DNA: TGTGCCATCAGTGCTTTTACAGGAACCACTGAAGCTTTCTTT. Translated: CAISAFTGTTEAFF.

V usage is TRBV7-8 and J usage is TRBJ1-2, with TRBD1 matching 10 bases. The V and J ends lost 3 bases and 4 bases, in that order; junction bases with no gene match: 11. The CDR3 totals 17 residues. Germline V gives CDR1 SGHVS, CDR2 FQNEAQ. The CDR3, as DNA: TGTGCCAGCAGCTTCCGGGACAGGGGATCGGCGATCTATGGCTACACCTTC. Protein: CASSFRDRGSAIYGYTF.

The chain employs TRBV2 and TRBJ1-1; TRBD1 matches at 10 bases. This CDR3 is built from 15 residues. Trimming at V came to 6 bases and at J to 0 bases, leaving 4 bases not matched to a gene. Looked up from germline, CDR1 is SNHLY and CDR2 is FYNNEI. DNA for the CDR3: TGTGCCAGCAGGCCGGGACAGGGGTTGAACACTGAAGCTTTCTTT. Protein product: CASRPGQGLNTEAFF.

In nucleotides, the CDR3 is TGTGCCAGCAGTTTAAGACTAAGGGGGACTTCAATTCAGTACTTC. This sequence encodes CASSLRLRGTSIQYF. The chain combines TRBV27 with TRBJ2-4, with D tentatively TRBD1 or TRBD2 (6 bases each). The CDR3 extends over 15 amino acids. The V gene lost 2 bases and the J gene lost 10 bases, with 18 bases spanning the gap. Germline CDR1 and CDR2: MNHEY and SMNVEV (reference sequence).

J is TRBJ2-3 and V is TRBV18, with 12 bases that match TRBD2. From germline, CDR1 is KGHSH and CDR2 LQKENI. This CDR3 contains 15 residues. Unmatched junction bases numbered 4, after V lost 3 bases and J lost 6 bases. The CDR3 reads CASSPASGGADTQYF. CDR3 coding DNA: TGTGCCAGCTCACCCGCTAGCGGGGGGGCGGATACGCAGTATTTT.

The chain employs TRBV7-2 and TRBJ2-3, with D perhaps being TRBD1 or TRBD2 (5 bases each). The length of the CDR3 is 15 residues. The V gene lost 7 bases and the J gene lost 3 bases, with 17 bases spanning the gap. CDR1 is SGHTA and CDR2 is FQGNSA in the germline V gene. The CDR3 is CASNPRGEGTDTQYF. The CDR3 region has the DNA TGTGCCAGCAACCCTAGGGGAGAGGGTACAGATACGCAGTATTTT. Looking up the rest from reference TRBV7-2 and TRBJ2-3 gives the full variable domain: GAGVSQSPSNKVTEKGKDVELRCDPISGHTALYWYRQSLGQGLEFLIYFQGNSAPDKSGLPSDRFSAERTGGSVSTLTIQRTQQEDSAVYLCASNPRGEGTDTQYFGPGTRLTVL.

This clone is judged large. The chain links TRBV6-5 to TRBJ1-2; maybe TRBD1 (5 bases). Germline CDR1 and CDR2: MNHEY and SVGAGI. The CDR3 loop spans 14 amino acids. Trimming stripped 6 bases from V and 8 bases from J, with 19 bases between. The DNA for the CDR3 is TGTGCCAGCAGCCCTCGTGGGGACGAGAAGGGCTACACCTTC. This codes for CASSPRGDEKGYTF.

V gene TRBV5-1 combines with J gene TRBJ1-1; D remains unclear. V lost 7 bases to trimming and J lost 1 base, with 14 bases between them. CDR1 is SGHRS, CDR2 YFSETQ, per germline. The CDR3 is 14 residues long. This CDR3 is CASGPFYENTEAFF. The CDR3 bases are TGCGCCAGCGGCCCTTTCTACGAGAACACTGAAGCTTTCTTT.

This clone has a single count. The chain carries TRBV4-2 and TRBJ2-1; no reliable D call. The CDR3 length is 13 residues. Germline V gene sequence: CDR1 LGHNA, CDR2 YNFKEQ. Trimming cost V 0 bases and J 6 bases, with 6 bases left between them. In nucleotides, the CDR3 is TGTGCCAGCAGCCAAGAGTTTAGCAATGAGCAGTTCTTC. This codes for CASSQEFSNEQFF.

V gene TRBV5-1 combines with J gene TRBJ1-1; D not resolved. Trimming removed 1 base from V and 1 base from J, with 11 bases in between. Per germline, CDR1 SGHRS and CDR2 YFSETQ. This CDR3 spans 15 amino acids. In nucleotides, the CDR3 is TGCGCCAGCAGCTTGTCTCCCAGGACGAACACTGAAGCTTTCTTT. Amino acids: CASSLSPRTNTEAFF.

The rearrangement uses TRBV2 and TRBJ2-4; D uncertain. The germline V gene encodes CDR1 SNHLY and CDR2 FYNNEI. CDR3 length equals 13 residues. Between the trimmed V and J ends, which lost 8 bases and 10 bases, there was a span of 18 bases. The CDR3 is CASSQASLRIQYF. The CDR3, as DNA: TGTGCCAGCTCCCAGGCTTCGCTGCGGATTCAGTACTTC.

Regarding this clone: Other DNA sequences from this sample encode an identical CDR3 as well. The chain is built from TRBV18 and TRBJ1-2; TRBD1 matches 8 bases. V gave up 5 bases and J gave up 8 bases; unmatched junction bases: 7. The CDR3 has 13 amino acids. The germline V gene encodes CDR1 KGHSH and CDR2 LQKENI. DNA for the CDR3: TGTGCCAGCTCAACGGACAGGGAGTACGGCTACACCTTC. It yields the protein CASSTDREYGYTF.

This chain links TRBV29-1 with TRBJ2-1, with 7 bases fitting TRBD2. There are 15 residues in the CDR3. Trimming removed 0 bases from V and 8 bases from J; junction bases left unmatched: 10. The germline CDR1 and CDR2 sequences are SQVTM and ANQGSEA. The CDR3 coding sequence is TGCAGCGTTGAAGATGGGAGGGAGACGGTCGATGAGCAGTTCTTC. It is translated as CSVEDGRETVDEQFF.

The rearrangement joins TRBV7-6 to TRBJ2-1; the D is unclear. The germline CDR1 and CDR2 sequences are SGHVS and FNYEAQ. This CDR3 has 16 residues. Trimming shortened V by 5 bases and J by 10 bases, and 24 bases separated the two germline ends. The CDR3 DNA reads TGTGCCAGCAGCCGTCCGGACGGACGGCTTATCGGGGAGCAGTTCTTC. Protein product: CASSRPDGRLIGEQFF. Together with reference TRBV7-6 and TRBJ2-1, the CDR3 gives the full variable domain: GAGVSQSPRYKVTKRGQDVALRCDPISGHVSLYWYRQALGQGPEFLTYFNYEAQQDKSGLPNDRFSAERPEGSISTLTIQRTEQRDSAMYRCASSRPDGRLIGEQFFGPGTRLTVL.

The CDR3 spells CASGLVGNVGRSYEQYF. CDR3 bases: TGTGCTAGTGGTTTGGTAGGGAATGTCGGACGTTCCTACGAGCAGTACTTC. J is TRBJ2-7 and V is TRBV12-5; D ambiguous. The length of the CDR3 is 17 residues. V gave up 0 bases and J gave up 1 base, with 16 bases separating them. Germline V CDR1 and CDR2: LGHNT, FRNRAP. The full variable domain, in which reference TRBV12-5 and TRBJ2-7 provide the parts outside the CDR3, is DARVTQTPRHKVTEMGQEVTMRCQPILGHNTVFWYRQTMMQGLELLAYFRNRAPLDDSGMPKDRFSAEMPDATLATLKIQPSEPRDSAVYFCASGLVGNVGRSYEQYFGPGTRLTVT.